Included here is one T cell receptor (beta chain) sequence, with context. The antigen remains unidentified. This sample is drawn from a study of vaccination effects on CD4 cells after COVID-19. Only in-frame clones appear in the TCRdb table, and some are missing; sequencing was by immunoSEQ multiplex PCR. The sample lists tens of thousands of clones; 60% to 80% were seen once. Ahead of sequencing, the ViraFEST assay grew antigen-specific CD4+ T cells using viral peptide pools. It was after more than 8 days of culture that CD4+ T cells were isolated. Two doses of BNT162b2 or mRNA-1273 vaccine were administered to participants. IL-2 medium took the place of half the medium on both days 3 and 7. After removal of 5 bases from V and 4 bases from J, the junction contained 9 bases not matched to a gene. The CDR3 runs to 15 residues. CDR1 LGHDT and CDR2 YNNKEL come from the germline V gene (reference sequence).

The sequence came from a human donor who received a COVID-19 vaccine. Some clones in this sample may be carry-over from other donors' samples. The J gene is TRBJ1-1, the V gene TRBV3-1 (or the pseudogene TRBV3-2); 8 bases are shared with TRBD1. The sequences come from CD4+ T cells from PBMCs cultured with SARS-CoV-2 spike peptides, collected after COVID-19 vaccination. CDR3 nucleotides: TGTGCCAGCAGCGAACACGGGACAGGTTTCACTGAAGCTTTCTTT. Translated: CASSEHGTGFTEAFF.